A selection of T cell receptor beta chains follows, all from one sample in a study of shared T cell receptors in the human thymus. The table came from immunoSEQ multiplex PCR; TCRdb's copy has only in-frame clones and leaves some out. This table holds more than 550,000 clones, roughly 88% found once. The data also belong to a second study, concerning human thymus T cells.

What was sequenced was thymocytes. All receptors derive from a girl less than two years old with a congenital heart defect. CDR3s leave out the opening cysteine and the closing phenylalanine or tryptophan. D genes are given only for firm matches.

>TRBV5-5|-|TRBJ2-7
ASSSTGTHYEQY
>TRBV5-1|-|TRBJ1-2
ASSDSGVNYGYT
>TRBV6-1|TRBD1|TRBJ2-7
ASSLRQGASYEQY
>TRBV19|TRBD2|TRBJ2-3
ASSMVAGVPLITDTQY
>TRBV5-4|-|TRBJ1-2
ASSRTTSNYGYT
>TRBV7-6|TRBD2|TRBJ2-1
ASSILRGEHYNEQF
>TRBV14|-|TRBJ2-2
ASSQDPHSPGELF
>TRBV4-1|TRBD1|TRBJ1-2
ASSQRQGQRGYT
>TRBV6-1|-|TRBJ2-7
ASSELPAGLRSYEQY
>TRBV4-1|-|TRBJ2-1
ASSQVLGGSSYNEQF
>TRBV30|-|TRBJ2-1
AWSPTDNEQF
>TRBV14|TRBD1|TRBJ1-1
ASSQAFRGLNTEAF
>TRBV18|-|TRBJ2-5
ASSPLPRAVVPWSEETQY
>TRBV19|-|TRBJ1-3
ASSQTHGPFSGNTIY
>TRBV29-1|-|TRBJ2-1
SVGVRWLANDNEQF
>TRBV19|TRBD2|TRBJ2-5
ASSSGLAGVEETQY
>TRBV13|-|TRBJ2-7
AIRTRSEQY
>TRBV27|-|TRBJ1-2
ASKGVLYGYT
>TRBV9|TRBD2|TRBJ2-1
ASSARGLAGEFF
>TRBV2|-|TRBJ2-7
ASRAGSYEQY
>TRBV2|-|TRBJ2-7
ASSVDFYEQY
>TRBV6-5|-|TRBJ1-2
ASTPHPLNYGYT
>TRBV4-1|TRBD1|TRBJ1-6
ASSQEGDSSNSPLH
>TRBV9|-|TRBJ1-3
ASSVGGALGSGNTIY
>TRBV27|-|TRBJ2-7
ASSNWASYEQY
>TRBV15|TRBD1|TRBJ1-2
ATSLSRGEDYGYT
>TRBV7-6|-|TRBJ2-3
ASSLERGGDSTDTQY
>TRBV4-2|TRBD2|TRBJ2-5
ASSPRRGLAGGPETQY
>TRBV15|-|TRBJ2-5
ATSREEEGGGAETQY
>TRBV14|-|TRBJ1-6
ASSHYGGRSYNSPLH
>TRBV7-8|-|TRBJ1-1
ASSPRANTEAF
>TRBV10-1|TRBD2|TRBJ2-3
ASSESGLADTQY
>TRBV21-1|-|TRBJ2-7
ASRTGYTDSSSYEQY
>TRBV6-1|-|TRBJ1-6
ASLDMGNSPLH
>TRBV19|TRBD1|TRBJ2-1
ASSIFRQGDEQF
>TRBV6-1|-|TRBJ1-2
ASERANYGYT
>TRBV29-1|-|TRBJ2-3
SVQHRVEPSSTDTQY
>TRBV28|TRBD1|TRBJ1-6
ASSLRDRGYNSPLH
>TRBV19|TRBD1|TRBJ1-3
ASSRGYHSGNTIY
>TRBV6-6|TRBD1|TRBJ1-1
ASRGQGGPSNTEAF
>TRBV5-5|-|TRBJ2-1
ASLTRIPNEQF